Below, 24 T cell receptor beta chains from the same sample are listed, as sequenced in a study of spatial heterogeneity in lung cancer. The time point denotes: sample taken at primary tumor resection. Whole RNA, isolated from tumor, nontumor lung or frozen PBMC, was sequenced without prior sorting. One entry per CDR3 protein results from TCRdb running MiXCR on the 5' RACE reads. The sample has 40,000 or so distinct CDR3 sequences; around 5.2% are singletons. This sample comprised PBMCs, obtained at surgery. The receptors here all came from a female donor with early-stage non-small cell lung cancer.

This clonotype was counted many times. The CDR3 protein is CASSVSGGGSPLHF. In DNA form, the CDR3 reads TGTGCCAGCAGCGTATCCGGGGGCGGTTCACCCCTCCACTTT. The rearrangement links TRBV9 to TRBJ1-6, with D maybe TRBD1 (6 bases). V was trimmed by 1 base and J by 9 bases, leaving 11 bases between them. The CDR3 consists of 14 residues. Germline V gives CDR1 SGDLS, CDR2 YYNGEE.

V gene TRBV5-5 combines with J gene TRBJ2-7; D might be TRBD1 (6 bases). The CDR3 has 14 residues. Germline lookup yields CDR1 SGHKS and CDR2 YYEKEE (reference sequence). V lost 3 bases and J 6 bases, leaving 16 bases between the germline ends. The DNA of the CDR3 is TGTGCCAGCAGCTCTACTAACAGGGCCGCCGAGCAGTACTTC. Its translation: CASSSTNRAAEQYF.

This clonotype was counted ten times or more. The J gene is TRBJ1-1, the V gene TRBV6-2 or TRBV6-3; D gene uncertain. Germline lookup yields CDR1 MNHEY and CDR2 SVGEGT. The CDR3 loop spans 13 amino acids. Trimming took off 4 bases at V and 6 bases at J, with 12 bases between the two ends. CDR3 residues: CASSSTKKAEAFF. The CDR3 bases are TGTGCCAGCAGTTCGACTAAAAAGGCTGAAGCTTTCTTT.

This clonotype has just a few counts. The chain uses TRBV5-1 and TRBJ1-2; TRBD1 agrees at 7 bases. Germline assignment: CDR1 SGHRS and CDR2 YFSETQ. J was trimmed by 3 bases and V by 3 bases; bases with no gene match: 5. CDR3 length: 14 residues. The CDR3 coding sequence is TGCGCCAGCAGCTATACCGGACAGGACTATGGCTACACCTTC. Amino acid sequence: CASSYTGQDYGYTF.

This clonotype appeared many times. This chain joins TRBV3-1 and TRBJ1-4, with 8 bases matching TRBD1. This CDR3 is built from 17 residues. CDR1 LGHDT and CDR2 YNNKEL come from the germline V gene (reference sequence). V trimming: 2 bases; J trimming: 3 bases; junction bases outside the gene matches: 8. CDR3 in DNA: TGTGCCAGCAGCCAAACAGGGGGGAGGATAGCTAATGAAAAACTGTTTTTT. Translation gives CASSQTGGRIANEKLFF.

This clonotype was observed many times. The genes are TRBV4-3 and TRBJ2-5, with 7 bases aligning to TRBD1. The CDR3 has 15 amino acids. The germline V gene encodes CDR1 LGHNA and CDR2 YSLEER. Trimming cost V 4 bases and J 2 bases; bases outside gene matches: 7. The CDR3 here is CASSLGQASQETQYF. CDR3 nucleotide sequence: TGCGCCAGCAGCCTAGGACAGGCTTCACAAGAGACCCAGTACTTC.

This clonotype was counted at least ten times. CDR3 amino acids: CSVEGYTF. CDR3 bases: TGCAGCGTTGAAGGCTACACCTTC. V usage is TRBV29-1 and J usage is TRBJ1-2; no firm D call. The CDR3 consists of 8 residues. Germline CDR1 and CDR2: SQVTM and ANQGSEA. V was shortened by 1 base and J by 9 bases, with 0 bases between the two germline ends.

This clonotype was seen more than once but under ten times. The rearrangement joins TRBV7-8 to TRBJ2-3; D remains unclear. V lost 2 bases, J lost 2 bases, and 8 bases lay in between. The CDR3 has 14 residues. The germline V gene encodes CDR1 SGHVS and CDR2 FQNEAQ. This CDR3 reads CASSLSQVTDTQYF. The CDR3 DNA reads TGTGCCAGCAGCTTAAGCCAGGTCACAGATACGCAGTATTTT.

The genes are TRBV20-1 and TRBJ2-7; 13 nucleotides line up with TRBD2. Looked up from germline, CDR1 is DFQATT and CDR2 is SNEGSKA (reference sequence). V lost 1 base, J lost 2 bases, and 11 bases stayed unmatched. This CDR3 region has 18 residues. CDR3: CSARGPGTSGEGAYEQYF. As DNA, the CDR3 is TGCAGTGCTAGAGGGCCCGGGACTAGCGGGGAAGGGGCCTACGAGCAGTACTTC.

This chain links TRBV7-8 with TRBJ2-1; TRBD1 agrees at 9 bases. Germline CDR1 and CDR2: SGHVS and FQNEAQ. The V and J ends lost 5 bases and 6 bases, in that order; junction bases with no gene match: 11. The CDR3 runs 16 residues. The DNA for the CDR3 is TGTGCCAGCAGCCCTGGACAGGGGTTAGGAGGCAATGAGCAGTTCTTC. It encodes CASSPGQGLGGNEQFF.

In its sample, this clonotype was seen many times. This sequence joins TRBV11-1 and TRBJ2-1; 8 bases are a match to TRBD1. The CDR3 has 16 amino acids. CDR1 and CDR2 (germline): SGHAT, FQDESV (reference sequence). V lost 2 bases, J lost 7 bases, and 10 bases stayed unmatched. The CDR3 loop is CASSLQLGQGMNEQFF. The CDR3, as DNA: TGTGCCAGCAGCTTACAATTAGGACAGGGTATGAATGAGCAGTTCTTC.

This clonotype appeared a few times. A much more abundant neighbour one base away suggests this may be a read error. The V call is TRBV7-9, the J call TRBJ2-5, with D uncertain. The V gene lost 4 bases and the J gene lost 4 bases, with 16 bases spanning the gap. CDR1 SEHNR and CDR2 FQNEAQ come from the germline V gene (reference sequence). The CDR3 length is 15 residues. This CDR3 reads CASSSLVGPGETQYF. CDR3 DNA: TGTGCCAGCAGCTCACTGGTCGGTCCGGGAGAGACCCAGTACTTC.

The CDR3 loop is CASSFSGSFEAFF. The CDR3 region has the DNA TGTGCCAGCAGCTTTTCAGGGAGTTTTGAAGCTTTCTTT. V and J are TRBV3-1 and TRBJ1-1, with a possible D match to TRBD1 (5 bases). CDR3 length equals 13 residues. The V gene's germline CDR1 is LGHDT and CDR2 YNNKEL (reference sequence). V was trimmed by 5 bases and J by 7 bases, leaving 14 bases between them.

This clonotype was observed a few times. J is TRBJ2-5 and V is TRBV7-9, with TRBD2 matching over 8 bases. Germline assignment: CDR1 SEHNR and CDR2 FQNEAQ (reference sequence). The CDR3 extends over 15 amino acids. The V segment lost 3 bases and the J segment 2 bases; nucleotides outside the gene matches: 5. CDR3 bases: TGTGCCAGCAGCTTCGGCGGGGGGCAACAAGAGACCCAGTACTTC. It is translated as CASSFGGGQQETQYF.

The CDR3 nucleotides are TGTGCCAGCAGTTCCCTCAGGGGGCTGAGACCGAATAGCAATCAGCCCCAGCATTTT. Its translation is CASSSLRGLRPNSNQPQHF. This sequence joins TRBV12-3 or TRBV12-4 and TRBJ1-5, with 8 nucleotides matching TRBD1. The CDR3 contains 19 residues. V was pared by 4 bases and J by 0 bases, with 14 bases of the junction left unmatched.

There are many counts of this clonotype. This chain connects TRBV21-1 to TRBJ2-4; the D call of TRBD1 is as the table states it, not checked on the DNA. TRBV21-1 is annotated as a pseudogene. The CDR3 covers 17 residues. The CDR3 DNA reads TGTGCCAGCAGCCCCCCAGGACAGTCGAGTGCCAAAAACATTCAGTACTTC. As protein: CASSPPGQSSAKNIQYF.

V gene TRBV6-2 or TRBV6-3 combines with J gene TRBJ1-3, with 7 bases identical to TRBD1. This CDR3 spans 16 amino acids. The junction had 7 bases not matched to a gene; V was cut back by 5 bases and J by 0 bases. Germline CDR1 MNHEY, CDR2 SVGEGT. Here the CDR3 reads CASSIDGQASGNTIYF. CDR3 bases: TGTGCCAGCAGTATCGACGGACAGGCCTCTGGAAACACCATATATTTT.

In this sample, this clonotype turned up many times. The chain has TRBV2 and TRBJ2-3; 8 positions agree with TRBD2. The CDR3 has 13 residues. Per the germline V gene, CDR1 is SNHLY and CDR2 is FYNNEI. J was trimmed by 4 bases and V by 6 bases; bases with no gene match: 3. The CDR3 is CASRLRGADTQYF. In nucleotides, the CDR3 is TGTGCCAGCAGATTGCGGGGGGCAGATACGCAGTATTTT.

This clonotype is categorized as medium-sized. The chain links TRBV4-1 to TRBJ2-3; TRBD2 matches at 8 bases. Germline-derived CDR1 and CDR2 are MGHRA and YSYEKL. CDR3 length: 17 residues. J lost 0 bases, V lost 1 base, and 6 bases had no gene match. The chain's CDR3 is CASSQGDSGASTDTQYF. The CDR3 bases are TGCGCCAGCAGCCAAGGAGATAGCGGGGCTAGCACAGATACGCAGTATTTT.

The rearrangement uses TRBV27 and TRBJ2-5, with D possibly being TRBD2 (5 bases). This CDR3 has 13 amino acids. Germline V lookup: CDR1 MNHEY, CDR2 SMNVEV (reference sequence). Trimming removed 3 bases at V and 5 bases at J, with 10 bases between. In DNA, the CDR3 is TGTGCCAGCAGTTTTACTAGTCATGAGACCCAGTACTTC. Amino acid sequence: CASSFTSHETQYF.

This clonotype appeared many times. V and J are TRBV30 and TRBJ1-1, with D perhaps matching TRBD1 (6 bases). CDR1 and CDR2 (germline): GTSNPN, SVGIG (reference sequence). This CDR3 comprises 15 residues. The V end was cut by 2 bases, the J end by 0 bases, with 13 bases between. This chain's CDR3 is CAWSLRTVMNTEAFF. Written as DNA, the CDR3 is TGTGCCTGGAGTCTCCGGACAGTCATGAACACTGAAGCTTTCTTT. The entire variable domain, with the rest obtained from reference TRBV30 and TRBJ1-1, is as follows: SQTIHQWPATLVQPVGSPLSLECTVEGTSNPNLYWYRQAAGRGLQLLFYSVGIGQISSEVPQNLSASRPQDRQFILSSKKLLLSDSGFYLCAWSLRTVMNTEAFFGQGTRLTVV.

This clonotype has at least ten counts. This chain joins TRBV10-1 and TRBJ1-2, with D perhaps matching TRBD1 (5 bases). The V gene lost 0 bases and the J gene lost 4 bases, with 6 bases spanning the gap. CDR3 length: 13 amino acids. Germline CDR1 WNHNN, CDR2 SYGVQD (reference sequence). The CDR3 protein is CASSESGGYGYTF. CDR3 DNA: TGCGCCAGCAGTGAGTCCGGGGGCTATGGCTACACCTTC.

This clonotype has at least ten counts. CDR3 residues: CASSPSAINIQYF. DNA for the CDR3: TGTGCCAGCAGTCCCTCCGCAATAAACATTCAGTACTTC. The J gene is TRBJ2-4, the V gene TRBV12-3 or TRBV12-4; no reliable D call. The CDR3 has 13 amino acids. The V end was cut by 5 bases, the J end by 6 bases, with 11 bases between.

Note on this clonotype: One junction end disagrees with the germline gene, perhaps due to a read error. The chain carries TRBV5-8 and TRBJ2-6, with 11 bases matching TRBD1. The CDR3 loop spans 18 amino acids. CDR1 SGHTS and CDR2 YDEGEE come from the germline V gene. The CDR3 sequence: CASSLTRTGGAGTNVLTF. As DNA, the CDR3 is TGTGCCAGCAGCCTTACTCGGACAGGGGGCGCTGGGACCAACGTCCTGACTTTC.